This T cell receptor (beta chain) originates from a study of spatial heterogeneity in lung cancer (dated by TCRdb to about 2019). Turning to the overall study: The donors were around 69 patients from the lung TRACERx cohort who had early-stage, untreated non-small cell lung cancer. The study linked features of the TCR repertoire to counts of nonsynonymous mutations, which were determined by whole-exome sequencing of tumor tissue. In the raw uncorrected reads, each unique combination of TCR and UMI appeared on average more than ten times. Beta-chain transcripts were consistently detected in greater numbers than alpha-chain transcripts, which likely reflected higher beta-chain transcript abundance. Follow-up PBMC samples were sequenced whenever available, with the median time to follow-up being around 2 years after resection. Both alpha and beta chains were TCR-sequenced in samples taken at surgery, namely 220 tumor regions, fewer than 85 matched nontumor lung samples and approximately 58 PBMC samples. The study quantitatively compared TCR alpha and beta repertoires across multiple tumor regions, matched nontumor lung and blood in non-small cell lung cancer.

Points the paper makes about the study in general: Additional single-cell paired TCR alpha and beta sequencing was considered necessary to confirm, at a functional level, the hypothesis that regional TCRs recognize regional mutations. Only approximately 15 patients were included in the comparisons of baseline and follow-up blood repertoires. Ubiquitous expanded tumor TCRs showed up in blood more often at tumor resection than at routine follow-up.

In the paper's terms, the time point label means: blood at routine non-recurrence follow-up after resection. Without any cell sorting, TCR sequencing was performed on whole RNA extracted either from tumor and nontumor lung tissue or from cryopreserved PBMC samples. Only patients with enough RNA available from two or more tumor regions were chosen for TCR sequencing. Reading the germline V gene gives CDR1 SGHTA and CDR2 FQGTGA. The junction shows trimming of 4 bases on V and 7 bases on J, and the gene matches do not reach 3 bases of it. The CDR3 holds 14 amino acids from the cysteine to the phenylalanine. The only DNA kept is the CDR3, 42 bases in frame from the first base. The library was prepared using 5' RACE. For sequencing, a NextSeq 500 was employed. In the TCR library protocol, a unique molecular identifier was attached to each TCR cDNA molecule so that PCR and sequencing errors could be corrected. The paper's processing steps were these. Decombinator tools were used for TCR identification, UMI-based error correction and CDR3 extraction. Expanded TCRs were defined as those above a frequency of 2 per 1,000, corresponding to the top 1% of the tumor frequency distribution. Renyi diversity was computed with the R vegan package after each repertoire had been subsampled 100 times to 5,000 TCRs. CDR3 similarity networks were built from amino acid triplet string-kernel similarity, connecting CDR3s with pairwise similarity above 0.82. The public reads were reprocessed in TCRdb via fastp at Q25 and MiXCR, keeping in-frame beta chains. Every entry covers one CDR3 protein and lists the most common genes and DNA from its rows. TCRdb's processing, not the study's, gives the V and J calls here. Within this sample are 39,000 or so distinct CDR3 sequences, with more than 9% of them counted one time only. The top ten hold over 15% of the sample.

Within its sample, this clonotype is medium-sized (0.01 to 0.1%). Its target antigen remains unknown. One base away there is no much larger clone; base qualities are not given. The receptor comes from a female donor with early-stage non-small cell lung cancer. The chain is made from TRBV7-3 and TRBJ2-1, with 11 bases matching TRBD2. Sequences were derived from PBMCs, sampled at follow-up. The CDR3 protein: CASSSSGGWNEQFF. The nucleotides read TGTGCCAGCAGCTCTAGCGGGGGGTGGAATGAGCAGTTCTTC.